A single sample is the source of the 18 T cell receptor beta chains below, sequenced in a study of beta chain features in type 1 diabetes. Reverse transcription of all isolated RNA meant that expressed TCRB transcripts were sequenced. Data came from immunoSEQ multiplex PCR; TCRdb stores just in-frame clones and leaves some out. The sample comprises more than 300,000 clones, over 10% of which are singletons, and around 0.01% rests with the top ten. Findings and limits, study-wide: When Type 1 diabetes patients were examined, their TCRB CDR3s proved moderately but significantly shorter in all four CD4+ subsets.

Their antigens are not known. Sequencing used naive CD4+ T cells from blood. The receptor source for this set is a woman aged 18-29 years with type 1 diabetes.

This chain joins TRBV7-2 and TRBJ1-5, with D possibly being TRBD1 (6 bases). Germline-derived CDR1 and CDR2 are SGHTA and FQGNSA. Trimming shortened V by 5 bases and J by 6 bases, and 23 bases separated the two germline ends. This CDR3 comprises 17 residues. Here the CDR3 reads CASSTTPYRDGRQPQHF. The CDR3 DNA reads as TGTGCCAGCAGCACGACCCCTTACAGGGATGGTCGTCAGCCCCAGCATTTT.

A word on this clone: Other nucleotide sequences in the sample specify the same CDR3. The CDR3 is CASSVGLAAYEQYF. As DNA, the CDR3 is TGTGCCAGCAGCGTTGGACTAGCGGCCTACGAGCAGTACTTC. The chain links TRBV9 to TRBJ2-7, with 10 nucleotides matching TRBD2. The V segment lost 2 bases and the J segment 2 bases; nucleotides outside the gene matches: 1. Per the germline V gene, CDR1 is SGDLS and CDR2 is YYNGEE. The CDR3 runs to 14 residues.

This rearrangement joins TRBV7-9 to TRBJ2-2, with D uncertain. V was trimmed by 3 bases and J by 4 bases, leaving 9 bases between them. The CDR3 is 14 amino acids. Germline CDR1 SEHNR, CDR2 FQNEAQ (reference sequence). The DNA for the CDR3 is TGTGCCAGCAGCTTTTTTACTGGCACCGGGGAGCTGTTTTTT. It specifies CASSFFTGTGELFF. The whole variable domain, filled in from reference TRBV7-9 and TRBJ2-2, reads DTGVSQNPRHKITKRGQNVTFRCDPISEHNRLYWYRQTLGQGPEFLTYFQNEAQLEKSRLLSDRFSAERPKGSFSTLEIQRTEQGDSAMYLCASSFFTGTGELFFGEGSRLTVL.

This clone showed up just a few times. This sequence joins TRBV19 and TRBJ2-1, with 7 nucleotides matching TRBD1. Germline loops: CDR1 LNHDA, CDR2 SQIVND (reference sequence). The CDR3 covers 15 residues. V lost 6 bases, J lost 0 bases, and 5 bases stayed unmatched. CDR3 sequence reads: CASRAGGISYNEQFF. CDR3 nucleotides: TGTGCCAGTAGGGCAGGGGGAATCTCCTACAATGAGCAGTTCTTC.

There are a few counts of this clone. The chain carries TRBV5-1 and TRBJ2-5, with TRBD2 as a possible D gene (5 bases). The ends were cut back, 0 bases at V and 4 bases at J, with 13 bases in the middle. This CDR3 has 15 amino acids. CDR1 is SGHRS, CDR2 YFSETQ, per germline. CDR3 in DNA: TGCGCCAGCAGCTTGGAAGCTAGCAGCAGAGAGACCCAGTACTTC. It yields the protein CASSLEASSRETQYF.

The V call is TRBV28, the J call TRBJ2-1; 10 bases match TRBD2. Germline V gives CDR1 MDHEN, CDR2 SYDVKM. V dropped 6 bases and J dropped 5; count of bases not matched to a gene: 4. The length of the CDR3 is 14 residues. The CDR3 region has the DNA TGTGCCAGCAGAGCGGGGGGGAAGAACAATGAGCAGTTCTTC. This translates into CASRAGGKNNEQFF.

J is TRBJ1-1 and V is TRBV30, with D possibly TRBD1 on 6 matching bases. CDR1 GTSNPN and CDR2 SVGIG come from the germline V gene (reference sequence). Trimming shortened V by 5 bases and J by 1 base, and 17 bases separated the two germline ends. This CDR3 contains 15 residues. The CDR3 region has the DNA TGTGCCTGGCAAAGACACCCACAGGGGAACACTGAAGCTTTCTTT. Protein: CAWQRHPQGNTEAFF.

V usage is TRBV29-1 and J usage is TRBJ1-5, with D unresolved. This CDR3 comprises 13 residues. The germline V and J ends were trimmed by 4 bases and 4 bases, with 11 bases remaining between them. Looked up from germline, CDR1 is SQVTM and CDR2 is ANQGSEA. This CDR3 reads CSVVLQLNQPQHF. The CDR3 DNA sequence: TGCAGCGTTGTCCTACAGCTTAATCAGCCCCAGCATTTT.

The chain links TRBV14 to TRBJ2-6; D not resolved. Trimming left V 4 bases short and J 0 bases short, with 7 bases between. Per germline, CDR1 SGHDN and CDR2 FVKESK. The CDR3 runs to 15 residues. CDR3 sequence reads: CASSPGNSGANVLTF. The DNA of the CDR3 is TGTGCCAGCAGCCCAGGAAACTCTGGGGCCAACGTCCTGACTTTC.

The chain carries TRBV7-6 and TRBJ2-1, with 8 bases aligning to TRBD2. Germline V CDR1 and CDR2: SGHVS, FNYEAQ. The CDR3 runs to 14 residues. V trimming: 5 bases; J trimming: 8 bases; junction bases outside the gene matches: 8. The CDR3 loop is CASSPGTRIYEQFF. The CDR3 bases are TGTGCCAGCAGCCCCGGGACTAGGATCTATGAGCAGTTCTTC.

This chain uses TRBV10-3 with TRBJ1-2; the match to TRBD1 covers 9 bases. CDR1 and CDR2 (germline): ENHRY, SYGVKD. After removal of 0 bases from V and 2 bases from J, the junction contained 10 bases not matched to a gene. The CDR3 has 18 residues. The CDR3 loop reads CAISESGQGGRLNYGYTF. In DNA, the CDR3 is TGTGCCATCAGTGAGTCGGGACAGGGAGGGCGACTAAACTATGGCTACACCTTC.

This clone turned up a few times. V is TRBV30 and J is TRBJ2-1; D remains unclear. Trimming took 5 bases from V and 7 from J, leaving 21 bases between them. CDR3 length: 15 residues. Per germline, CDR1 GTSNPN and CDR2 SVGIG (reference sequence). For the CDR3, the DNA is TGTGCCTGGTCCAGGTGGTCACAAGAAAGGAATGAGCAGTTCTTC. As protein: CAWSRWSQERNEQFF.

J is TRBJ2-7 and V is TRBV5-1, with 12 bases lining up with TRBD2. The germline gives CDR1 SGHRS, CDR2 YFSETQ. V gave up 4 bases and J gave up 1 base; unmatched junction bases: 6. The CDR3 runs 16 residues. DNA of the CDR3: TGCGCCAGCAGCCCCTTACTAGCGGGAGGATCCTACGAGCAGTACTTC. This translates into CASSPLLAGGSYEQYF.

V is TRBV7-2 and J is TRBJ2-1, with a tentative D call TRBD2 (5 bases). The CDR3 has 15 amino acids. The germline V gene has CDR1 SGHTA and CDR2 FQGNSA. V was shortened by 5 bases and J by 5 bases, with 16 bases between the two germline ends. This CDR3 is CASSQGSGLNNEQFF. DNA of the CDR3: TGTGCCAGCAGCCAAGGGAGCGGCCTTAACAATGAGCAGTTCTTC.

This clone was seen more than once but under ten times. The rearrangement joins TRBV7-2 to TRBJ2-1; perhaps TRBD2 as D (6 bases). Germline lookup yields CDR1 SGHTA and CDR2 FQGNSA. V lost 7 bases and J lost 0, with 13 bases in between. The CDR3 extends over 15 amino acids. CDR3 sequence (DNA): TGTGCCAGCAACTCCGGGGGAAGCTCCTACAATGAGCAGTTCTTC. This encodes CASNSGGSSYNEQFF.

The sample holds a few counts of this clone. The chain is built from TRBV7-3 and TRBJ1-1, with TRBD1 as a possible D gene (6 bases). This CDR3 is 15 amino acids long. Germline V gene lookup returns CDR1 SGHTA and CDR2 FQGTGA. The germline V and J ends were trimmed by 5 bases and 0 bases, with 13 bases remaining between them. The CDR3 here is CASSAQTGMNTEAFF. The DNA of the CDR3 is TGTGCCAGCAGCGCGCAAACAGGGATGAACACTGAAGCTTTCTTT.

The chain recombines TRBV29-1 with TRBJ2-3; unclear D gene. The CDR3 is made up of 13 amino acids. From germline, CDR1 is SQVTM and CDR2 ANQGSEA. V was pared by 3 bases and J by 2 bases, with 9 bases between. CDR3 residues: CSVDTLDTDTQYF. In DNA, the CDR3 is TGCAGCGTTGATACGCTAGACACAGATACGCAGTATTTT.

This clone was detected only a few times. V and J are TRBV5-1 and TRBJ2-2, with TRBD2 matching 9 bases. The junction had 8 bases not matched to a gene; V was cut back by 4 bases and J by 4 bases. In germline, CDR1 is SGHRS, CDR2 YFSETQ. This CDR3 is built from 16 residues. The CDR3, as DNA: TGCGCCAGCAGCGAGGTAGCGGGGGCCACCACCGGGGAGCTGTTTTTT. This translates into CASSEVAGATTGELFF. Filled out from reference TRBV5-1 and TRBJ2-2, the complete variable domain reads KAGVTQTPRYLIKTRGQQVTLSCSPISGHRSVSWYQQTPGQGLQFLFEYFSETQRNKGNFPGRFSGRQFSNSRSEMNVSTLELGDSALYLCASSEVAGATTGELFFGEGSRLTVL.